These T cell receptor beta chains were read from a single sample in a study of response to subunit inactivated influenza vaccine. MiXCR, applied by TCRdb to the RT-PCR reads, yields one record per CDR3 protein. This sample has 560,000 or so distinct CDR3 sequences, with 7.6% found just once. Material: PBMCs from blood, obtained less than 30 months after vaccination. The receptor source for this set is a man between 50 and 75 years old who received an inactivated influenza vaccine. Both conserved end residues are part of each CDR3. D genes are given only for firm matches. Some rows have no size entry. The others give once, few or many, or a class for an expanded clone.

d_call: -
j_call: TRBJ1-2
cdr3_length: 13
v_call: TRBV10-3
clone_size: many
cdr3_nt: TGTGCCATCAGTGGTCGGAGGGGCTATGGCTACACCTTC
cdr3_aa: CAISGRRGYGYTF

d_call: -
j_call: TRBJ2-7
cdr3_length: 12
v_call: TRBV20-1
clone_size: -
cdr3_nt: TGCAGTGCTAGGGTCCTCGGTCTCGAGCAGTACTTC
cdr3_aa: CSARVLGLEQYF

d_call: TRBD2
j_call: TRBJ2-3
cdr3_length: 18
v_call: TRBV28
clone_size: -
cdr3_nt: TGTGCCAGCAGTTCGGAACCCGGGACTATATGGGGCACAGATACGCAGTATTTT
cdr3_aa: CASSSEPGTIWGTDTQYF

d_call: TRBD1
j_call: TRBJ2-4
cdr3_length: 15
v_call: TRBV29-1
clone_size: many
cdr3_nt: TGCAGCGTTGAGGACAGGGGCGCGTCAAGAAACATTCAGTACTTC
cdr3_aa: CSVEDRGASRNIQYF

d_call: TRBD1
j_call: TRBJ1-2
cdr3_length: 14
v_call: TRBV7-2
clone_size: -
cdr3_nt: TGTGCCAGTCAACAGGGGTTCCCTGACTATGGCTACACCTTC
cdr3_aa: CASQQGFPDYGYTF

d_call: -
j_call: TRBJ1-1
cdr3_length: 13
v_call: TRBV29-1
clone_size: -
cdr3_nt: TGCAGCGTTTGGGGCAGAATGAACACTGAAGCTTTCTTT
cdr3_aa: CSVWGRMNTEAFF

d_call: -
j_call: TRBJ1-2
cdr3_length: 14
v_call: TRBV5-5
clone_size: few
cdr3_nt: TGTGCCAGCAGCCCGGGGGCGGAGGGTGGCGGCTACACCTTC
cdr3_aa: CASSPGAEGGGYTF

d_call: TRBD2
j_call: TRBJ2-1
cdr3_length: 14
v_call: TRBV2
clone_size: few
cdr3_nt: TGTGCCAGTAACTTACTAGCGGAGTACAATGAGCAGTTCTTC
cdr3_aa: CASNLLAEYNEQFF

d_call: TRBD1
j_call: TRBJ2-2
cdr3_length: 18
v_call: TRBV3-1
clone_size: few
cdr3_nt: TGTGCCAGCAGCCAAGATCGGACAGGGGAGTTAGGCACCGGGGAGCTGTTTTTT
cdr3_aa: CASSQDRTGELGTGELFF

d_call: -
j_call: TRBJ1-1
cdr3_length: 10
v_call: TRBV20-1
clone_size: few
cdr3_nt: TGCAGTGCTAGAGGGTATGGGAGGATCTTT
cdr3_aa: CSARGYGRIF

d_call: -
j_call: TRBJ1-1
cdr3_length: 12
v_call: TRBV19
clone_size: many
cdr3_nt: TGTGCCAGTAGTATTTCGGGGTTTGAAGCTTTCTTT
cdr3_aa: CASSISGFEAFF

d_call: -
j_call: TRBJ2-1
cdr3_length: 16
v_call: TRBV7-3
clone_size: -
cdr3_nt: TGTGCCAGCAGCTTAAACGGGGTTAGCTCCTACAATGAGCAGTTCTTC
cdr3_aa: CASSLNGVSSYNEQFF

d_call: TRBD2
j_call: TRBJ2-5
cdr3_length: 21
v_call: TRBV4-1
clone_size: few
cdr3_nt: TGCGCCAGCAGCCAAGATGCCGTCCGGATCGGCCCTAGCGGGATTCAAGAGACCCAGTACTTC
cdr3_aa: CASSQDAVRIGPSGIQETQYF

d_call: -
j_call: TRBJ2-7
cdr3_length: 11
v_call: TRBV7-9
clone_size: many
cdr3_nt: TGTGCCAGCAGCTCGGAATACGAGCAGTACTTC
cdr3_aa: CASSSEYEQYF

d_call: TRBD2
j_call: TRBJ2-7
cdr3_length: 14
v_call: TRBV29-1
clone_size: many
cdr3_nt: TGCAGCGTTGAACTAGCGGGGGAGATCTACGAGCAGTACTTC
cdr3_aa: CSVELAGEIYEQYF

d_call: TRBD1
j_call: TRBJ1-2
cdr3_length: 13
v_call: TRBV7-9
clone_size: many
cdr3_nt: TGTGCCAGCAGCGCAGGGGGGAACTATGGCTACACCTTC
cdr3_aa: CASSAGGNYGYTF

d_call: -
j_call: TRBJ2-6
cdr3_length: 16
v_call: TRBV3-1
clone_size: many
cdr3_nt: TGTGCCAGCAGCCACCAGGCGGGCTCTGGGGCCAACGTCCTGACTTTC
cdr3_aa: CASSHQAGSGANVLTF